The 13 T cell receptor beta chains listed next were all sequenced from one sample in a study of identical twins. TCRdb used MiXCR to reprocess the 5' RACE reads, holding one entry per CDR3 protein. The sample carries 1.5 million to 2 million distinct CDR3 sequences, around 29% recorded once. Material: cord blood. The receptors were gathered from a newborn girl in good health.

The chain joins TRBV28 to TRBJ2-7; the match to TRBD1 covers 7 bases. CDR3 length equals 15 residues. V dropped 5 bases and J dropped 3; count of bases not matched to a gene: 10. Germline loops: CDR1 MDHEN, CDR2 SYDVKM. The CDR3, as DNA: TGTGCCAGCAGTACCCGGACAGGATTGTTCTACGAGCAGTACTTC. As protein: CASSTRTGLFYEQYF. Using reference TRBV28 and TRBJ2-7 for the parts outside the CDR3, the full variable domain is DVKVTQSSRYLVKRTGEKVFLECVQDMDHENMFWYRQDPGLGLRLIYFSYDVKMKEKGDIPEGYSVSREKKERFSLILESASTNQTSMYLCASSTRTGLFYEQYFGPGTRLTVT.

The rearrangement links TRBV3-1 to TRBJ1-1; D unclear. The germline V gene has CDR1 LGHDT and CDR2 YNNKEL (reference sequence). Trimming took off 0 bases at V and 5 bases at J, with 4 bases between the two ends. This CDR3 has 12 residues. The CDR3 DNA reads as TGTGCCAGCAGCCAAGAGGAGACTGAAGCTTTCTTT. Its translation is CASSQEETEAFF.

This clonotype was counted between two and nine times. This rearrangement joins TRBV20-1 to TRBJ2-7, with TRBD2 identical over 10 bases. V gave up 8 bases and J gave up 7 bases; unmatched junction bases: 8. From germline, CDR1 is DFQATT and CDR2 SNEGSKA (reference sequence). CDR3 size: 12 residues. CDR3 bases: TGCAGTACGACTAGCGGGTCAAGAGAGCAGTACTTC. It yields the protein CSTTSGSREQYF.

The CDR3 spells CSARGGVWDTEAFF. For the CDR3, the DNA is TGCAGTGCTAGGGGGGGGGTCTGGGACACTGAAGCTTTCTTT. The V call is TRBV20-1, the J call TRBJ1-1, with D perhaps matching TRBD1 (5 bases). The CDR3 has 14 residues. Germline V gene data show CDR1 as DFQATT and CDR2 as SNEGSKA (reference sequence). Trimming removed 3 bases at V and 3 bases at J, with 14 bases between.

The chain employs TRBV18 and TRBJ2-7; no clear D. Germline CDR1 is KGHSH and CDR2 is LQKENI. This CDR3 is 11 amino acids long. With 1 base removed from V and 5 bases from J, the gap between germline ends came to 3 bases. CDR3 residues: CASSPQDEQYF. Written as DNA, the CDR3 is TGTGCCAGCTCACCACAGGACGAGCAGTACTTC.

Notes on this clonotype: This may arise from a read error, as a much more abundant clone is one base away. The chain combines TRBV11-1 with TRBJ2-7, with TRBD2 matching over 11 bases. V was pared by 1 base and J by 7 bases, with 9 bases of the junction left unmatched. CDR3 length: 16 residues. The germline V gene has CDR1 SGHAT and CDR2 FQDESV (reference sequence). In nucleotides, the CDR3 is TGTGCCAGCAGCTTAGAGGGACTAGCGGCCTACAATGAGCAGTACTTC. It encodes CASSLEGLAAYNEQYF.

The rearrangement uses TRBV9 and TRBJ2-7, with 8 bases identical to TRBD2. The CDR3 runs 16 residues. V lost 0 bases, J lost 1 base, and 6 bases stayed unmatched. Germline V gives CDR1 SGDLS, CDR2 YYNGEE. The CDR3 region has the DNA TGTGCCAGCAGCGTAGATCCTAGCGGGCGGTCCTACGAGCAGTACTTC. Translating gives CASSVDPSGRSYEQYF.

With respect to this clonotype: Germline is not matched at one junction end, which may reflect a read error. The J gene is TRBJ2-3, the V gene TRBV9; TRBD2 aligns across 7 bases. The CDR3 totals 16 residues. Germline V gene data show CDR1 as SGDLS and CDR2 as YYNGEE. CDR3 nucleotides: TGTGCCGGCAGCGTTGGAATGGCGGGAGTCACGGATACGCAGTATTTT. This codes for CAGSVGMAGVTDTQYF.

The chain is built from TRBV30 and TRBJ1-4, with 8 bases that match TRBD1. Germline CDR1 and CDR2: GTSNPN and SVGIG (reference sequence). The CDR3 is 13 amino acids. J gave up 9 bases and V 2 bases, and 5 bases lay outside the gene matches. Written as DNA, the CDR3 is TGTGCCTGGAGTCCATGGACAGGGCAAAAACTGTTTTTT. Translating it yields CAWSPWTGQKLFF. Full variable domain (remainder filled in from reference TRBV30 and TRBJ1-4): SQTIHQWPATLVQPVGSPLSLECTVEGTSNPNLYWYRQAAGRGLQLLFYSVGIGQISSEVPQNLSASRPQDRQFILSSKKLLLSDSGFYLCAWSPWTGQKLFFGSGTQLSVL.

The CDR3 DNA follows: TGTGCCAGCAGCTTACTGCACAGCCAAGAGACCCAGTACTTC. This translates into CASSLLHSQETQYF. V usage is TRBV7-2 and J usage is TRBJ2-5; no definite D call. The CDR3 has 14 residues. CDR1 and CDR2 (germline): SGHTA, FQGNSA. V was pared by 2 bases and J by 1 base, with 8 bases between.

The J gene is TRBJ2-3, the V gene TRBV7-2; D may match TRBD1 or TRBD2 (5 bases each). The germline gives CDR1 SGHTA, CDR2 FQGNSA. Between the trimmed V and J ends, which lost 2 bases and 7 bases, there was a span of 7 bases. CDR3 length equals 12 residues. The CDR3 bases are TGTGCCAGCAGCTTACAGGGACATACGCAGTATTTT. It is translated as CASSLQGHTQYF.

Concerning this clonotype itself: One base away lies a much larger clone, so this may be a sequencing read error. V and J are TRBV29-1 and TRBJ2-7; no reliable D call. Trimming left V 0 bases short and J 7 bases short, with 13 bases between. The CDR3 has 13 amino acids. The germline V gene encodes CDR1 SQVTM and CDR2 ANQGSEA. The CDR3 nucleotides are TGCAGCGTTGAAGAAAGGCCGTACAATGAGCAGTACTTC. Translation: CSVEERPYNEQYF.

This clonotype was counted a few times. The chain couples TRBV4-1 to TRBJ2-1, with D uncertain. This CDR3 has 18 residues. Trimming stripped 6 bases from V and 3 bases from J, with 24 bases between. Germline values: CDR1 MGHRA, CDR2 YSYEKL. CDR3: CASSRSPRGQHLYNEQFF. In DNA form, the CDR3 reads TGCGCCAGCAGTCGCTCCCCCAGAGGTCAACACCTCTACAATGAGCAGTTCTTC.